A selection of T cell receptor beta chains follows, all from one sample in a study of blood T cells in healthy people across ages. MiXCR, applied by TCRdb to the 5' RACE reads, yields one record per CDR3 protein. The table shows approximately 1.5 million distinct CDR3 sequences, with about 42% occurring only once. Source material: blood. These receptors were collected from a young woman in good health. Each CDR3 is given without its conserved first and last residue.

v_call	j_call	cdr3_aa
TRBV5-8	TRBJ1-2	ASSLRGQGDGYT
TRBV2	TRBJ2-7	ASGDLAAYNEQY
TRBV27	TRBJ2-7	ASSLGSTAYYEQY
TRBV12-3/TRBV12-4	TRBJ2-1	ASSLHPMTGGGYNEQF
TRBV7-9	TRBJ2-1	ASSLVGWGNNEQF
TRBV10-3	TRBJ1-2	AISGAYYGYT
TRBV19	.	ASSISLAGVSSYNEQY
TRBV29-1	TRBJ1-1	SVESRGGAEAF
TRBV7-8	TRBJ1-5	ASSLVARGYSNQPQH
TRBV7-9	TRBJ2-7	VSSLEGGEQY
TRBV15	TRBJ1-5	ATSRINQPQH
TRBV7-9	TRBJ2-1	ASSLSLAGAHNEQF
TRBV15	TRBJ1-2	ATSRDRGHYGYT
TRBV6-6	TRBJ2-4	ASSTELAKNIQY
TRBV18	TRBJ1-1	ASSFSTPENTEAF
TRBV6-5	TRBJ2-7	ASSGRGHEQY
TRBV10-3	TRBJ2-1	AVSIAGREQF
TRBV9	TRBJ2-1	ASSVEGGAEIFSYNEQF
TRBV24-1	TRBJ2-1	ATSAETEFNEQF
TRBV20-1	TRBJ2-1	SAHKGHDEQF
TRBV20-1	TRBJ1-5	SARLGGPNQPQH
TRBV7-6	TRBJ2-1	ASSSRDRGPEQF
TRBV29-1	TRBJ2-4	SVEEAGGGSNIQY
TRBV24-1	TRBJ2-1	ATSDWRDSQRNEQF
TRBV28	TRBJ1-5	ASIVAAGGNQPQH
TRBV6-1	TRBJ2-7	ASTMGQFSSYEQY
TRBV20-1	.	SAGTVSYNEQY
TRBV7-6	.	ASSFSGEGYEQY
TRBV7-2	.	ASSFATSGGSEQY
TRBV20-1	TRBJ2-5	SAEARRETQY
TRBV20-1	TRBJ1-1	SARVSGVNTEAF
TRBV20-1	.	SARHPHPYNEQY
TRBV7-9	TRBJ2-7	ASSSIGGSSYNEQY
TRBV12-3/TRBV12-4	TRBJ2-3	ASSSSRLDTQY
TRBV18	TRBJ2-3	ASSPRSSGGGTDTQY
TRBV5-1	.	ASSLQEVYNEQY
TRBV18	TRBJ1-5	ASSPLDRQSQH
TRBV11-2	TRBJ2-1	ASSLRTSGLGYEQF
TRBV12-3/TRBV12-4	TRBJ2-1	ASSLGWGVEQF
TRBV20-1	TRBJ2-7	SAPGVYEQY
TRBV4-3	TRBJ1-1	ASSYRGITEAF